Listed below are T cell receptor beta chains from one sample, sequenced in a study of blood T cell repertoires in COVID-19. Using immunoSEQ multiplex PCR, the repertoire was profiled, and TCRdb retains in-frame clones only, with some absent. The data contain hundreds of thousands of clones, around 90% of them seen just once; the ten biggest clones take up around 6.5%. The specimen was peripheral blood. These receptors originate from a man aged 55-75 years who had recovered from COVID-19. Each CDR3 is given with its conserved first and last residue. The D gene is left open where the match is weak. Some rows mark clone size as missing; the rest say once, few, many or name a class of expanded clone.

d_call	j_call	v_call	clone_size	cdr3_nt	cdr3_aa
.	TRBJ2-7	TRBV6-5	once	TGTGCCAGCAGACCCTCTGGAGGCTACGAGCAGTACTTC	CASRPSGGYEQYF
TRBD1	TRBJ2-7	TRBV11-1	few	TGTGCCAGCAGCGCCGCGACAGGGGGCTTCGAGCAGTACTTC	CASSAATGGFEQYF
TRBD2	TRBJ2-2	TRBV24-1	.	TGTGCCACCAGTCTAGCGGGAGGGCCTGACACCGGGGAGCTGTTTTTT	CATSLAGGPDTGELFF
.	TRBJ2-2	TRBV6-2/TRBV6-3	.	TGTGCCAGCAGTTACACAGGGTTTGGGGAGCTGTTTTTT	CASSYTGFGELFF
TRBD1	TRBJ2-7	TRBV10-3	once	TGTGCCATCAGGAGGGACAGGGACTCCTACGAGCAGTACTTC	CAIRRDRDSYEQYF
.	TRBJ1-1	TRBV3-1/TRBV3-2	.	TGTGCCAGCAGCCAACGGACGGGGGGCGAAGAGGCTTTCTTT	CASSQRTGGEEAFF
.	TRBJ2-3	TRBV7-3	.	TGTGCCAGCAGCTTACTTTCCCCGCGACAGGTAGATACGCAGTATTTT	CASSLLSPRQVDTQYF
TRBD1	TRBJ2-7	TRBV6-1	.	TGTGCCAGCAGTGCCCCGGGACAGGTCTACGAGCAGTACTTC	CASSAPGQVYEQYF
.	TRBJ1-2	TRBV19	.	TGTGCCAGTATTTCGACAGGAAGTGACTATGGCTACACCTTC	CASISTGSDYGYTF
TRBD2	TRBJ2-1	TRBV10-3	.	TGTGCCATCAGTGAGTCGGGGACTAGCGGGAGCGGGGGTGAGCAGTTCTTC	CAISESGTSGSGGEQFF
.	TRBJ1-2	TRBV5-1	.	TGCGCCAGCAGCTTGGGAGACAGTTCCAATGGCTACACCTTC	CASSLGDSSNGYTF
.	TRBJ2-3	TRBV28	.	TGTGCCAGCAGTTCCGGACTGCCGAATCCCGCGCAGTATTTT	CASSSGLPNPAQYF
.	TRBJ2-7	TRBV5-6	.	TGTGCCAGCAGCCGAATCGGGGAGAACGAGCAGTACTTC	CASSRIGENEQYF
.	TRBJ2-2	TRBV30	once	TGTGCCTGGAGGGTTGGGGCCCCAGAGCTGTTTTTT	CAWRVGAPELFF
TRBD1	TRBJ2-2	TRBV4-3	.	TGCGCCAGCAGCCACGTTGGACAGGGGAACACCGGGGAGCTGTTTTTT	CASSHVGQGNTGELFF
TRBD1	TRBJ2-7	TRBV7-6	once	TGTGCCAGCAGCTCTCCGGGACAGGGTCTGTACGAGCAGTACTTC	CASSSPGQGLYEQYF
.	TRBJ1-6	TRBV18	.	TGTGCCAGCTCCCCGGACACATCAAATTCACCCCTCCACTTT	CASSPDTSNSPLHF
TRBD1	TRBJ1-1	TRBV7-2	.	TGTGCCAGCAGCTCTCAGGGACAGGGGACTGAAGCTTTCTTT	CASSSQGQGTEAFF
.	TRBJ1-1	TRBV7-8	.	TGTGCCAGCAGCTTCGCAGGGAACACTGAAGCTTTCTTT	CASSFAGNTEAFF
TRBD2	TRBJ2-2	TRBV27	.	TGTGCCAGCGGCCGCCGACGGGAGGACGGGGAGCTGTTTTTT	CASGRRREDGELFF
.	TRBJ2-1	TRBV19	.	TGTGCCAGTAAAACATTTTCAGGCTATGAGCAGTTCTTC	CASKTFSGYEQFF
.	TRBJ2-3	TRBV7-7	.	TGTGCCAGCAGCTCTAGAGGGGGGGGCAGAGATACGCAGTATTTT	CASSSRGGGRDTQYF
TRBD2	TRBJ2-3	TRBV29-1	once	TGCAGCGTTGGCGGCGGGAGGGGGGATACGCAGTATTTT	CSVGGGRGDTQYF
.	TRBJ2-3	TRBV6-5	.	TGTGCCAGCAGGCCAACTAGTGGGCGTACGCAGTATTTT	CASRPTSGRTQYF
TRBD1	TRBJ1-3	TRBV30	.	TGTGCCTGGAGTGTTCGACAGGGCAACTCTGGAAACACCATATATTTT	CAWSVRQGNSGNTIYF
.	TRBJ2-3	TRBV3-1/TRBV3-2	.	TGTGCCAGCAGCCCCTGGGCCCGGGGTACAGATACGCAGTATTTT	CASSPWARGTDTQYF
TRBD2	TRBJ2-1	TRBV11-2	.	TGTGCCAGCAGCCCTCTAGCGGGGGGGCCCAGCAATGAGCAGTTCTTC	CASSPLAGGPSNEQFF
.	TRBJ1-4	TRBV10-3	.	TGTGCCATTAGGGGAGGTAATGAAAAACTGTTTTTT	CAIRGGNEKLFF
TRBD1	TRBJ1-2	TRBV6-1	.	TGTGCCAGCAGTGAAGCAAGACAGGGGGCTGCCTATGGCTACACCTTC	CASSEARQGAAYGYTF
.	TRBJ2-7	TRBV16	.	TGTGCCAGCAGCCAAACGGACAGCTACGAGCAGTACTTC	CASSQTDSYEQYF
.	TRBJ1-1	TRBV6-5	.	TGTGCCAGCAGTTCTACCGACCCAGGACTCCGGCGGGCTTTCTTT	CASSSTDPGLRRAFF
TRBD1	TRBJ1-1	TRBV6-5	.	TGTGCCAGCAACGACAGGGGATCCACTGAAGCTTTCTTT	CASNDRGSTEAFF
TRBD2	TRBJ2-5	TRBV10-3	.	TGTGCCATCCGGGAGGGACTAGTCGGGGAGACCCAGTACTTC	CAIREGLVGETQYF
.	TRBJ1-1	TRBV7-2	once	TGTGCCAGCAGCCCGGACATCAGGAACACTGAAGCTTTCTTT	CASSPDIRNTEAFF
.	TRBJ2-7	TRBV6-2/TRBV6-3	.	TGTGCCAGCAGTTACCCGGGACTCCGGACCGAGCAGTACTTC	CASSYPGLRTEQYF
.	TRBJ2-2	TRBV19	.	TGTGCCAGGGGAGTCCCCGGGGAGCTGTTTTTT	CARGVPGELFF
TRBD2	TRBJ2-1	TRBV9	.	TGTGCCAGCAGCCGGACAACCCCAGGGACTAGCCGGACGAATGAGCAGTTCTTC	CASSRTTPGTSRTNEQFF
TRBD1	TRBJ2-7	TRBV5-1	.	TGCGCCAGCAGCCCTAGCCAGGGGGCTCTTTACGAGCAGTACTTC	CASSPSQGALYEQYF
TRBD2	TRBJ2-7	TRBV28	.	TGTGCCAGCAGTTTGACTAGCGGGGCCTACGAGCAGTACTTC	CASSLTSGAYEQYF
TRBD1	TRBJ2-2	TRBV18	once	TGTGCCAGCTCAAGACCTACAGGGGGTGACACCGGGGAGCTGTTTTTT	CASSRPTGGDTGELFF
.	TRBJ1-5	TRBV23-1	once	TGCGCCAGCAGTCGGGACAATCCTCATGGCAATCAGCCCCAGCATTTT	CASSRDNPHGNQPQHF
.	TRBJ2-5	TRBV27	.	TGTGCCAGCAGTCCGGGTTCTAAGACCCAGTACTTC	CASSPGSKTQYF
TRBD1	TRBJ1-1	TRBV4-3	.	TGCGCCAGCAGCCAAGAAACCGGGACAGGGAGTTTGTCGGCTTTCTTT	CASSQETGTGSLSAFF
TRBD2	TRBJ2-2	TRBV24-1	once	TGTGCCACCAGTGATCGGACTAGCGGGACGCGGGGCGGGGAGCTGTTTTTT	CATSDRTSGTRGGELFF
TRBD2	TRBJ2-7	TRBV11-1	.	TGTGCCAGCAGCCCTGGACTAGTCTCCCACGAGCAGTACTTC	CASSPGLVSHEQYF
.	TRBJ2-5	TRBV6-2/TRBV6-3	.	TGTGCCAGCAGTTCCTGGGGGACCCTAGCGGAGACCCAGTACTTC	CASSSWGTLAETQYF
.	TRBJ2-7	TRBV9	.	TGTGCCAGCAGCCCCCGCCCGACAGGGAGGAACGAGCAGTACTTC	CASSPRPTGRNEQYF
TRBD1	TRBJ1-2	TRBV2	.	TGTGCCAGCAGGGAACAGGGGATCCCCAGCTATGGCTACACCTTC	CASREQGIPSYGYTF
TRBD1	TRBJ2-6	TRBV19	.	TGTGCCAGTACCCCGGACAGGAGCTCTGGGGCCAACGTCCTGACTTTC	CASTPDRSSGANVLTF
TRBD2	TRBJ2-3	TRBV7-2	.	TGTGCCAGCAGCAACGCACTCCGAGCGGGAGCAGCTACGCAGTATTTT	CASSNALRAGAATQYF
TRBD1	TRBJ2-1	TRBV11-3	.	TGTGCCAGCAGCCCCACGGGACAGCGCTCCTACAATGAGCAGTTCTTC	CASSPTGQRSYNEQFF
.	TRBJ2-3	TRBV14	.	TGTGCCAGCAGCCAAGTTCTAGGAAGTGTAGCAGATACGCAGTATTTT	CASSQVLGSVADTQYF
TRBD1	TRBJ2-7	TRBV5-1	.	TGCGCCAGCAGCTTAAACTCGGGACAGCTCTACGAGCAGTACTTC	CASSLNSGQLYEQYF
.	TRBJ1-2	TRBV6-5	.	TGTGCCAGCATTAATCGGGGGGGAGGAGGCTACACCTTC	CASINRGGGGYTF
.	TRBJ1-6	TRBV12-3/TRBV12-4	.	TGTGCCAGCAGTTCCCCCACAGGACCCCTCCACTTT	CASSSPTGPLHF
.	TRBJ2-2	TRBV27	.	TGTGCCAGCAGCCTTCAGGGTTCCGGGGAGCTGTTTTTT	CASSLQGSGELFF
TRBD2	TRBJ2-2	TRBV19	.	TGTGCCAGCACAGCTAGCGGAACGAACACCGGGGAGCTGTTTTTT	CASTASGTNTGELFF
.	TRBJ2-1	TRBV11-2	.	TGTGCCAGCAGCCCGACTAGTTCTTTATCCTACAATGAGCAGTTCTTC	CASSPTSSLSYNEQFF
TRBD1	TRBJ2-3	TRBV19	few	TGTGCCAGTAGTATACCGGGACAGGGGGCTCGAGATACGCAGTATTTT	CASSIPGQGARDTQYF
.	TRBJ2-1	TRBV7-3	.	TGTGCCAGCAGCTTAAGCGGGGGCTTCGAGTACAATGAGCAGTTCTTC	CASSLSGGFEYNEQFF